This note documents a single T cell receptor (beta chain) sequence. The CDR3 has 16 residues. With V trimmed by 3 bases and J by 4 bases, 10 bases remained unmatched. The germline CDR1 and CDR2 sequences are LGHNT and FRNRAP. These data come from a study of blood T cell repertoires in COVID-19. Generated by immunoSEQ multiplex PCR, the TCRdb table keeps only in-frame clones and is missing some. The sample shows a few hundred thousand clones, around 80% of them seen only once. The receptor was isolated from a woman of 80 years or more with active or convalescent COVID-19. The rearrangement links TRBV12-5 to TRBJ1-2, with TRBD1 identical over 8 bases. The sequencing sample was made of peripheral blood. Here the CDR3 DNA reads TGTGCTAGTGGTTTCCCAACAGGGGGAGGTGGCTATGGCTACACCTTC. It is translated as CASGFPTGGGGYGYTF.